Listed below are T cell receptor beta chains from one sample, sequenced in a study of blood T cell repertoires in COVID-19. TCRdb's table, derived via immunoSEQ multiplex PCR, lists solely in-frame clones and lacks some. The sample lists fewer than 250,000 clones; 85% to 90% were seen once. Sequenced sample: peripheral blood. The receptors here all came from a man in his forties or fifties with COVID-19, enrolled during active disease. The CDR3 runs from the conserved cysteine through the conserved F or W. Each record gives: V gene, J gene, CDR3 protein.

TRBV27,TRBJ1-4,CASSLSYAGVVTNEKLFF
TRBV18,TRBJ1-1,CASSPGLLQGGTEAFF
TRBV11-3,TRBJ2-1,CASSLGSLGHANEQFF
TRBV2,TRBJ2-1,CASSEASGNYNEQFF
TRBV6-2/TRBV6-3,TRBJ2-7,CASSYSTGLDYEQYF
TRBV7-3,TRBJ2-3,CASSLLAQGSIGDTQYF
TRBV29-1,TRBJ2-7,CSVTTGAHEQYF
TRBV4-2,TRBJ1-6,CASSPQDNSPLHF
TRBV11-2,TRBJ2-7,CASSHYRLADPYEQYF
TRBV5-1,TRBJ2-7,CASRRQGSPYEQYF